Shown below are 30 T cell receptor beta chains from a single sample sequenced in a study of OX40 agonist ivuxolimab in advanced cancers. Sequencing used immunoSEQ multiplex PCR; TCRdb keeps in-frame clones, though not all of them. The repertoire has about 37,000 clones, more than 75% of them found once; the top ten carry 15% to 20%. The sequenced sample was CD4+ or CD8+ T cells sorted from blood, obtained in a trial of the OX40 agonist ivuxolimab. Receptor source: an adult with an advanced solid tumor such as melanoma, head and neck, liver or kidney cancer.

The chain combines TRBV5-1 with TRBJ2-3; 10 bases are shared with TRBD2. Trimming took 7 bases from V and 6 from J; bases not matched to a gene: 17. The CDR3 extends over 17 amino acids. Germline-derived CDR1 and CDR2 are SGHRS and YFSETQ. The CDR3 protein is CASGPPVSGGTSDTQYF. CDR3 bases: TGCGCCAGCGGCCCTCCCGTTAGCGGGGGGACATCCGATACGCAGTATTTT.

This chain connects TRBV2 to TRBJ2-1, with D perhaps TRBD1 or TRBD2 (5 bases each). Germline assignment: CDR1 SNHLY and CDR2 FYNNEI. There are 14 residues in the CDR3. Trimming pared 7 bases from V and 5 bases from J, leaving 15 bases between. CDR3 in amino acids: CASNGAGRDNEQFF. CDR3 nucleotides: TGTGCCAGCAATGGGGCAGGGAGAGACAATGAGCAGTTCTTC.

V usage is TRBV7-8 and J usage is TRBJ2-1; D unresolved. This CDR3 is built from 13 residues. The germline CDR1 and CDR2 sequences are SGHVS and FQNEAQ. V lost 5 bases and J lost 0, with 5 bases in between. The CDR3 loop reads CASSRPSYNEQFF. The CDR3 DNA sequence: TGTGCCAGCAGCCGTCCCTCCTACAATGAGCAGTTCTTC.

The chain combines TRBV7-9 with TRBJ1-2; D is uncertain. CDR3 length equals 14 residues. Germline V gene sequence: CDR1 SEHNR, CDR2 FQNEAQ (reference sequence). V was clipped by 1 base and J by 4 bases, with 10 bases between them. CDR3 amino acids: CASSLGQVFYGYTF. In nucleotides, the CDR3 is TGTGCCAGCAGCTTAGGGCAGGTCTTCTATGGCTACACCTTC.

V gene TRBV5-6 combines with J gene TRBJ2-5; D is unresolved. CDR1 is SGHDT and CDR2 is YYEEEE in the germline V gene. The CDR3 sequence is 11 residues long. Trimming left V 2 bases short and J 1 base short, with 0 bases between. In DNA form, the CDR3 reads TGTGCCAGCAGCTTCCAAGAGACCCAGTACTTC. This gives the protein CASSFQETQYF.

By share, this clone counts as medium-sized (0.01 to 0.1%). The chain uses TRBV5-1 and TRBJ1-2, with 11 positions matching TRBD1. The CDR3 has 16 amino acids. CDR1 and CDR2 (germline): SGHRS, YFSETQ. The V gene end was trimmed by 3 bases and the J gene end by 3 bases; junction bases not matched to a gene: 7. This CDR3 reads CASSSLDRGQHYGYTF. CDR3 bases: TGCGCCAGCAGCTCCTTGGACAGGGGGCAGCACTATGGCTACACCTTC.

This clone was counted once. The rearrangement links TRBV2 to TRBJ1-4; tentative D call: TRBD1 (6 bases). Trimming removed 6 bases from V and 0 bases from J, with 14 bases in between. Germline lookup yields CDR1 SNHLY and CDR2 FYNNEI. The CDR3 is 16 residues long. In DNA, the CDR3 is TGTGCCAGCAGCGTGGACAGCGAAACAACTAATGAAAAACTGTTTTTT. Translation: CASSVDSETTNEKLFF. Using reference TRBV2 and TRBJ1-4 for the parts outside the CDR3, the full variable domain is EPEVTQTPSHQVTQMGQEVILRCVPISNHLYFYWYRQILGQKVEFLVSFYNNEISEKSEIFDDQFSVERPDGSNFTLKIRSTKLEDSAMYFCASSVDSETTNEKLFFGSGTQLSVL.

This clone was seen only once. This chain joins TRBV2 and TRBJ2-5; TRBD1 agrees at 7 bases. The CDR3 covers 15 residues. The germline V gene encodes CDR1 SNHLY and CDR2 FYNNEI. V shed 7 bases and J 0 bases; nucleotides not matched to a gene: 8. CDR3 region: CASTSTGMDQETQYF. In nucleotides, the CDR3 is TGTGCCAGCACTTCGACAGGGATGGACCAAGAGACCCAGTACTTC.

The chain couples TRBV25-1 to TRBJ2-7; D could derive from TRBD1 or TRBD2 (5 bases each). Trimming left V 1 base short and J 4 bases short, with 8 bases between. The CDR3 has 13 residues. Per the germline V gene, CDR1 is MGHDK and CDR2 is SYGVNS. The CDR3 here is CASSEWGLYEQYF. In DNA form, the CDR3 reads TGTGCCAGCAGTGAATGGGGGTTGTACGAGCAGTACTTC.

CDR3 sequence reads: CASSLDGERGYYNEQFF. CDR3 coding DNA: TGCGCCAGCAGCTTGGACGGAGAGCGGGGATATTACAATGAGCAGTTCTTC. The V and J genes are TRBV5-1 and TRBJ2-1; TRBD2 matches 7 bases. After removal of 0 bases from V and 4 bases from J, the junction contained 10 bases not matched to a gene. The CDR3 is made up of 17 amino acids. Germline CDR1 reads SGHRS; CDR2 reads YFSETQ.

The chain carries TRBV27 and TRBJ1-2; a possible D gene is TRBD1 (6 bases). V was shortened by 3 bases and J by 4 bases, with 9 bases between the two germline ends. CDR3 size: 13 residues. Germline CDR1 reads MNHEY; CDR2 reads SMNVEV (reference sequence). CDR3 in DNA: TGTGCCAGCAGTTTTACAGGGAGCTATGGCTACACCTTC. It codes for CASSFTGSYGYTF.

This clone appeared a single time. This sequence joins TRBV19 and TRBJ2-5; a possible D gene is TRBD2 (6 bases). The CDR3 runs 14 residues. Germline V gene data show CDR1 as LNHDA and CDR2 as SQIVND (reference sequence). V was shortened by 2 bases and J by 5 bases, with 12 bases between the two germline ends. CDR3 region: CASSIWDSAETQYF. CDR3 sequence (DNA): TGTGCCAGTAGTATATGGGACTCCGCGGAGACCCAGTACTTC.

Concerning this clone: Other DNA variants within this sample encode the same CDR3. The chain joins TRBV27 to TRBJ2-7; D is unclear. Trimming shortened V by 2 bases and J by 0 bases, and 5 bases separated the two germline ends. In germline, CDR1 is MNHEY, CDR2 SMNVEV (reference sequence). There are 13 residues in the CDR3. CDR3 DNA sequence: TGTGCCAGCAGTTTAGATAGCTCCTACGAGCAGTACTTC. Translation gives CASSLDSSYEQYF.

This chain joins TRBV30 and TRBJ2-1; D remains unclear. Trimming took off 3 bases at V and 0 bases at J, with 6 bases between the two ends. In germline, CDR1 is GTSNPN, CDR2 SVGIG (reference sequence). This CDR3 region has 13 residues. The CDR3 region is CAWSPGSYNEQFF. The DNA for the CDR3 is TGTGCCTGGAGCCCGGGCTCCTACAATGAGCAGTTCTTC.

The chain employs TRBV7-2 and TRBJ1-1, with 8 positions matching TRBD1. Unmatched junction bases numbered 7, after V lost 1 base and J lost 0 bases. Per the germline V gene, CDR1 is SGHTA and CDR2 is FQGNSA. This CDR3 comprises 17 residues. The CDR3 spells CASSLEPPTGVNTEAFF. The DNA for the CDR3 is TGTGCCAGCAGCTTAGAGCCCCCGACAGGGGTGAACACTGAAGCTTTCTTT.

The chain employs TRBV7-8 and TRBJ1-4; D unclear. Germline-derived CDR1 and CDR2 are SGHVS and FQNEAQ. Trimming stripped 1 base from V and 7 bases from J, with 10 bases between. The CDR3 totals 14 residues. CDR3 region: CASSLVGLGEKLFF. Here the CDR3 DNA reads TGTGCCAGCAGCTTAGTAGGGCTAGGTGAAAAACTGTTTTTT.

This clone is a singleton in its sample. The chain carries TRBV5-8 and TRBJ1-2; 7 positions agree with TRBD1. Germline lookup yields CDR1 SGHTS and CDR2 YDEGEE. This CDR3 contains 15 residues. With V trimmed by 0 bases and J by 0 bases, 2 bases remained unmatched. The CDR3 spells CASSLAGQPNYGYTF. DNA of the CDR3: TGTGCCAGCAGCTTGGCGGGACAGCCTAACTATGGCTACACCTTC.

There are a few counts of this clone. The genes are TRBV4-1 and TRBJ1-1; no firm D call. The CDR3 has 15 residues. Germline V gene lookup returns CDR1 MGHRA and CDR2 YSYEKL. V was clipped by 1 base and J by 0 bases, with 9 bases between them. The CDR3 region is CASSQVLYMNTEAFF. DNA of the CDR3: TGCGCCAGCAGCCAAGTCTTGTACATGAACACTGAAGCTTTCTTT.

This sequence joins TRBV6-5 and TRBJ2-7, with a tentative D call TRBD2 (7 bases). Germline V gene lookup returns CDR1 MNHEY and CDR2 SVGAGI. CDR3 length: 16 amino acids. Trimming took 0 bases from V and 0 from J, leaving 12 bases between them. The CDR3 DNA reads TGTGCCAGCAGTTACTCCGGGGGGCCGAGCTCCTACGAGCAGTACTTC. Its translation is CASSYSGGPSSYEQYF.

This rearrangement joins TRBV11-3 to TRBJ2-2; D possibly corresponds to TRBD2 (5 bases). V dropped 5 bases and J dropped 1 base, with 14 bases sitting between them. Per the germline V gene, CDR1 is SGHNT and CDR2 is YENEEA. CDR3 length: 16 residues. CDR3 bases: TGTGCCAGCAGCCACTGGGCTGCGGGGAACACCGGGGAGCTGTTTTTT. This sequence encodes CASSHWAAGNTGELFF.

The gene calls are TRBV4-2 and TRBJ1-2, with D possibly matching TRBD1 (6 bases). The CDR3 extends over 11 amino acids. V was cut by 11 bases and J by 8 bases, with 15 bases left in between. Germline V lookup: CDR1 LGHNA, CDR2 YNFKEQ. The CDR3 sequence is CASRGRGGYTF. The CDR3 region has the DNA TGTGCCTCCAGAGGCAGGGGAGGCTACACCTTC.

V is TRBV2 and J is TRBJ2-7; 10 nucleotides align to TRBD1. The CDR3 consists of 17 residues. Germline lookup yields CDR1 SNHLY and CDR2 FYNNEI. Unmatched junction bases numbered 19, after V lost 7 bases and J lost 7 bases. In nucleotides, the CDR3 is TGTGCCAGCAACGGCGACAGGGGGCAAAAGGAAACGAGGGAGCAGTACTTC. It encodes CASNGDRGQKETREQYF.

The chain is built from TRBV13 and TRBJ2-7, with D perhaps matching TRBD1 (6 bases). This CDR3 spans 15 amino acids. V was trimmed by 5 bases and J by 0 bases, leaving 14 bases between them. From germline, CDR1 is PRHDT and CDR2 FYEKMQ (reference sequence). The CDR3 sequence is CASSLDGQSSYEQYF. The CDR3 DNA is TGTGCCAGCAGCCTAGATGGACAGAGCTCCTACGAGCAGTACTTC.

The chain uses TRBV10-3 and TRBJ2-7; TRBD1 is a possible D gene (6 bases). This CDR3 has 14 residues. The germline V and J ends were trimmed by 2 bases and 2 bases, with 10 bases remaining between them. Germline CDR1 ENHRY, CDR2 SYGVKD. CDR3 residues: CAISEGGKAYEQYF. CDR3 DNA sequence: TGTGCCATCAGTGAGGGGGGCAAGGCCTACGAGCAGTACTTC.

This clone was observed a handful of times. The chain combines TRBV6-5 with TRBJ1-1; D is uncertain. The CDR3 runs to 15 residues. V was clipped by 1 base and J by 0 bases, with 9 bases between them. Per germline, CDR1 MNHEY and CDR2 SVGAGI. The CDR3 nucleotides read TGTGCCAGCAGTTACTATGAGGGTTTGAACACTGAAGCTTTCTTT. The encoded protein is CASSYYEGLNTEAFF.

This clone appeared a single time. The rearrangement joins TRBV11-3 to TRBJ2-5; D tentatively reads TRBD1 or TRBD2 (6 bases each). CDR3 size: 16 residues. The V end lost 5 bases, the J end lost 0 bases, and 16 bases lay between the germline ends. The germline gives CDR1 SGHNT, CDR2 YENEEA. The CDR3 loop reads CASSRGDGGHQETQYF. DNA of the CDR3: TGTGCCAGCAGCCGAGGAGACGGGGGCCACCAAGAGACCCAGTACTTC.

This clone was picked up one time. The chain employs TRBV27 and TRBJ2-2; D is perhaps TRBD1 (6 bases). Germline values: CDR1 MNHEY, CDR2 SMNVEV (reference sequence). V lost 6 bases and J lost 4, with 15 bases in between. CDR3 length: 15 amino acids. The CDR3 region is CASSQPDRTTGELFF. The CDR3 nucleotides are TGTGCCAGCAGCCAACCCGACAGGACCACCGGGGAGCTGTTTTTT.

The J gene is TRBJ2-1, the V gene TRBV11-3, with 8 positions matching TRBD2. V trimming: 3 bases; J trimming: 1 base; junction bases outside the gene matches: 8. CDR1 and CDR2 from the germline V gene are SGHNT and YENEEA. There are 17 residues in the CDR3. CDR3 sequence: CASSFDSVAGSYNEQFF. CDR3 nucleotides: TGTGCCAGCAGCTTCGACTCAGTAGCGGGGTCCTACAATGAGCAGTTCTTC.

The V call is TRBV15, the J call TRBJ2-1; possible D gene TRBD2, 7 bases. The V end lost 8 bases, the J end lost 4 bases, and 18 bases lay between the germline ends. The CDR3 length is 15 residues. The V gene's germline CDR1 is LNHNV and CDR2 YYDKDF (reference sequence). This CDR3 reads CATSVAGATYNEQFF. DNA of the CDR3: TGTGCCACCTCTGTGGCGGGGGCCACGTACAATGAGCAGTTCTTC. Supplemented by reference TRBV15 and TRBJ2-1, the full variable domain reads DAMVIQNPRYQVTQFGKPVTLSCSQTLNHNVMYWYQQKSSQAPKLLFHYYDKDFNNEADTPDNFQSRRPNTSFCFLDIRSPGLGDTAMYLCATSVAGATYNEQFFGPGTRLTVL.

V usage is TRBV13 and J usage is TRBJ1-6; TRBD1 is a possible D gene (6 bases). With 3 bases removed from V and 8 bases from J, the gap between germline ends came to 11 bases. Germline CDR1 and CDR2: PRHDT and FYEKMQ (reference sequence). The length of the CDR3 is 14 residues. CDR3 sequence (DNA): TGTGCCAGCAGCTTGCTGGGGGGCGATTCACCCCTCCACTTT. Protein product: CASSLLGGDSPLHF.